This TCR beta chain came from a study of T cell responses to AZD1222 COVID-19 vaccine. On this clone: Antigen specificity is unknown.

From germline, CDR1 is MNHEY and CDR2 SMNVEV (reference sequence). Trimming pared 7 bases from V and 3 bases from J, leaving 13 bases between. The CDR3 has 13 residues. The analysis combined second doses at about 4 or about 12 weeks. Study-level results: Vaccine-associated CD4 TCRs ranged over spike, dominating at 160-218 and 743-854. Spike-specific TCRs gained breadth and depth after people received two AZD1222 doses. At baseline, just a handful of AZD1222 recipients tested seropositive.

Using immunoSEQ multiplex PCR, the repertoire was profiled, and TCRdb retains in-frame clones only, with some absent. The sample includes 70,000 to 75,000 clones, roughly 80% of them seen just once. The clonotype was recovered from an adult who received the AZD1222 COVID-19 vaccine. Sequencing used peripheral blood, obtained 28 days after the second AZD1222 dose. J is TRBJ2-7 and V is TRBV27, with a tentative D call TRBD1 (5 bases). Written as DNA, the CDR3 is TGTGCCAGCAAAAAGGGGCCCTACTACGAGCAGTACTTC. This encodes CASKKGPYYEQYF.